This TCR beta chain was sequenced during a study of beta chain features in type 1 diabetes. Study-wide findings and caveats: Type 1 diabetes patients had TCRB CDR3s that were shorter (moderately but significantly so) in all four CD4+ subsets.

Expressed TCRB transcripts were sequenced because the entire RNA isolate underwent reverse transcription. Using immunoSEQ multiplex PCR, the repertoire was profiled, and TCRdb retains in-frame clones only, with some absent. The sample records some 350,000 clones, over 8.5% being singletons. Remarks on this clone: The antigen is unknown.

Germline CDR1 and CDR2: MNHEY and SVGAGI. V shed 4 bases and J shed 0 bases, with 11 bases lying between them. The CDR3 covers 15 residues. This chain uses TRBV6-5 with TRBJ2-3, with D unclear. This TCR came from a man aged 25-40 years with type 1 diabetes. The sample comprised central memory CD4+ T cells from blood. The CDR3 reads CASSSMIASTDTQYF. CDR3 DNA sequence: TGTGCCAGCAGTTCTATGATCGCTAGCACAGATACGCAGTATTTT.